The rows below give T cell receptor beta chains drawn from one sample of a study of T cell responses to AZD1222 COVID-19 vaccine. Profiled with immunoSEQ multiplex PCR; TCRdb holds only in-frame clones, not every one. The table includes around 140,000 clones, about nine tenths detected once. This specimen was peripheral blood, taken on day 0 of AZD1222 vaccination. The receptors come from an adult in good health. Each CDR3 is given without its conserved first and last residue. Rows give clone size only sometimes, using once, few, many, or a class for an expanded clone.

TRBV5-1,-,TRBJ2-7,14,ASSPVGGLSSYEQY
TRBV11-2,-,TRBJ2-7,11,ASSQEGVYEQY
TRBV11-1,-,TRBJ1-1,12,ASSLDAGVTEAF
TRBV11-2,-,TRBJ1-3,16,ASSLLRAGGSSGNTIY
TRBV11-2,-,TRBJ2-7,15,ASSLVYLGGPENEQY
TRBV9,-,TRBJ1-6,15,ASSAPTGTGQNSPLH
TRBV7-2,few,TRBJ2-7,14,ASSLRWGDSSYEQY
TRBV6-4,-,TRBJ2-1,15,ASSGLLRRGNYNEQF
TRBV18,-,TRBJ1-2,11,ASSPDKNYGYT
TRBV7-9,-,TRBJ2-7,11,ASSSYTSYEQY
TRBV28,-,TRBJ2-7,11,ASSLSGPYEQY
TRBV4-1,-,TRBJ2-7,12,ASSQGQGAYEQY
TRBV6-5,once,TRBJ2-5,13,ASSLDGRYQETQY
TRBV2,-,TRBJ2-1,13,ASSDLGSGVNEQF
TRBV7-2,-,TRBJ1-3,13,ASSLVGTAGNTIY
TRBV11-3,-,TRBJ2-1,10,ASSPAQGEQF
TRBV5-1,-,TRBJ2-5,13,ASSSRLAAGETQY
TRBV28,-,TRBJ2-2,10,ASSPSTGELF
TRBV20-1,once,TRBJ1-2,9,SLSTGEGYT
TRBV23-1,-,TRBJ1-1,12,ASRSAQMNTEAF
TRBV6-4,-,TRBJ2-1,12,ASSDDSSYNEQF
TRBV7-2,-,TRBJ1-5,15,ASSLAGSANSNQPQH
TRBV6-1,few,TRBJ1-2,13,ASSEAPGQSYGYT
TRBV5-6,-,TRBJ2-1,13,ASSSQVFLSNEQF
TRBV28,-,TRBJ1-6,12,ASLLDLGNSPLH
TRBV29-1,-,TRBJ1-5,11,SVEETGNQPQH
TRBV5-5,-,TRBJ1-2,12,ASSFSDSNYGYT
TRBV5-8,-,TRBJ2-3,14,ASSAGGRGSTDTQY
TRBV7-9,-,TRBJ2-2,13,ASSFSRHPTGELF
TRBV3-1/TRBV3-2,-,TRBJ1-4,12,ASSRTGLREKLF
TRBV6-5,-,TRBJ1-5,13,ASSPLWANNQPQH
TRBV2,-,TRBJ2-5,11,ASSEGGPWAQY
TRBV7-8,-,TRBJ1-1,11,ASSLSWDTEAF
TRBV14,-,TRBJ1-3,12,ASSPLGSGNTIY
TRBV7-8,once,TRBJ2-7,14,ASSPHGPGVGYEQY
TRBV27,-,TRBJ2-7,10,ASRTPLYEQY
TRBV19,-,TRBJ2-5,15,ASSPSGAKQVGETQY
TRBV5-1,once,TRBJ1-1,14,ASSTGTGLSNTEAF
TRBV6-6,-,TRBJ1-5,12,ASSNGQHNQPQH
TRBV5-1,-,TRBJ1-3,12,ASSLDRSGNTIY
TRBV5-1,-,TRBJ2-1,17,ASSLVTSGGPSSYNEQF
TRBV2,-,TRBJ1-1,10,ASSLQGWEAF
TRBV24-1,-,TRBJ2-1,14,ATSDLGRGDYNEQF
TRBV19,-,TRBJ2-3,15,ASSIDGTAASTDTQY
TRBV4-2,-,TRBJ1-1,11,ASSLEKNTEAF
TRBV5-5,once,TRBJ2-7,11,ASSLKGAYEQY
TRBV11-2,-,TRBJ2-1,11,ASSLDLDNEQF
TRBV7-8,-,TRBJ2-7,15,ASSLGGGPLTSYEQY
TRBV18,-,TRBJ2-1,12,ASSPLSTYNEQF
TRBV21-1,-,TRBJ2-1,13,ASRGLAGLRDEQF
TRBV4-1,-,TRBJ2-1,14,ASSPEGLAGSVVQF
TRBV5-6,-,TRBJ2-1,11,ASSLRGKDEQF
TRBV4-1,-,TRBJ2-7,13,ASSQELPASYEQY
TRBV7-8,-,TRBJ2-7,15,ASSPGAVYGLRGEQY
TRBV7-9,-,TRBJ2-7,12,ASSGGQGKNEQY
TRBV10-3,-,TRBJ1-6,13,AISLGTGVNSPLH
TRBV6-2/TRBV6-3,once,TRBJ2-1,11,ASSYFPGNEQF